These T cell receptor beta chains were read from a single sample in a study of cytomegalovirus exposure and HLA in healthy donors. Here immunoSEQ multiplex PCR was the method, and the copy in TCRdb shows in-frame clones only, minus some. The table records about 150,000 clones, over 60% of them present only once. The source material was PBMCs. These receptors originate from a woman aged 25 to 39 in good health and CMV-seropositive. Each CDR3 is given with its conserved first and last residue. The D gene is left open where the match is weak. Clone size, where shown, is once, few, many, or a class for clones that have expanded.

j_gene | d_gene | v_gene | abundance | CDR3aa
TRBJ1-1 | . | TRBV10-3 | few | CAIRFEGVTEAFF
TRBJ2-5 | TRBD2 | TRBV5-8 | . | CASSSSGGAETQYF
TRBJ1-1 | TRBD1 | TRBV7-9 | . | CASSLGVTGTEAFF
TRBJ2-2 | TRBD2 | TRBV4-2 | . | CASSHAPGTSGRANTGELFF
TRBJ2-3 | . | TRBV6-5 | few | CASSYRGSTDTQYF
TRBJ1-5 | . | TRBV18 | . | CASSPPGVGNQPQHF
TRBJ2-1 | TRBD2 | TRBV19 | . | CASCKLTSGGANEQFF
TRBJ1-2 | TRBD1 | TRBV5-1 | . | CASSGQGEIANYGYTF
TRBJ2-1 | TRBD2 | TRBV11-2 | . | CASSPGTSGDYRYNEQFF
TRBJ2-1 | TRBD2 | TRBV9 | . | CASTGGGYGEQFF
TRBJ2-7 | . | TRBV29-1 | . | CSVEIQSSEQYF
TRBJ1-1 | . | TRBV29-1 | few | CSVVRRLNTEAFF
TRBJ1-4 | . | TRBV7-6 | . | CASSLALREQGEKLFF
TRBJ1-1 | . | TRBV29-1 | once | CSVYRGVGVEAFF
TRBJ2-3 | TRBD2 | TRBV30 | . | CAWSVAGGTDTQYF
TRBJ2-3 | . | TRBV1 | . | CTSGPNLWVAGSSTTDTQYF
TRBJ1-4 | TRBD1 | TRBV18 | few | CASSPPVGGHTGGLFF
TRBJ1-1 | . | TRBV27 | . | CASSLDVRMNTEAFF
TRBJ1-2 | . | TRBV9 | few | CASSPSDLRGISNYGYTF
TRBJ1-6 | . | TRBV28 | . | CASSFGKYNSPLHF
TRBJ1-4 | . | TRBV13 | . | CASSSGELSGGVGNEKLFF
TRBJ2-1 | . | TRBV11-2 | . | CASSSTSGPYNEQFF
TRBJ2-5 | TRBD2 | TRBV30 | . | CAWSPAGGRGETQYF
TRBJ2-5 | . | TRBV10-1 | . | CASSPQGYQETQYF
TRBJ2-4 | TRBD1 | TRBV7-9 | few | CASSLVIVSGTGKNIQYF
TRBJ2-6 | . | TRBV6-4 | . | CASSTDSSGANVLTF
TRBJ2-3 | TRBD1 | TRBV30 | . | CAWSGRGKLDTQYF
TRBJ2-7 | TRBD2 | TRBV11-3 | few | CASSLALLGLAGDQSYEQYF
TRBJ2-2 | . | TRBV7-6 | . | CASSAVGAGELFF
TRBJ1-1 | TRBD1 | TRBV5-1 | . | CASSPQGAEAFF
TRBJ2-3 | . | TRBV28 | few | CASSFPEISDTQYF
TRBJ1-2 | . | TRBV13 | . | CASSFGRGWYGYTF
TRBJ1-6 | TRBD1 | TRBV2 | . | CASSEMGQGVSSPLHF
TRBJ2-3 | TRBD2 | TRBV7-9 | . | CASSLVAGGTDTQYF
TRBJ2-1 | . | TRBV10-2 | . | CASSESAVSGQFF
TRBJ2-2 | . | TRBV11-2 | . | CASSRPLSGELFF
TRBJ2-1 | TRBD2 | TRBV15 | . | CATSRRGSTYNEQFF
TRBJ1-5 | . | TRBV19 | . | CASSILGHPYQPQHF
TRBJ2-1 | . | TRBV5-4 | . | CASSNAGGALNEQFF
TRBJ1-3 | . | TRBV6-5 | . | CASSYSVQASGNTIYF
TRBJ2-3 | . | TRBV9 | . | CASKAGASTDTQYF
TRBJ1-1 | . | TRBV6-5 | . | CASSYSKGRGYTEAFF
TRBJ1-1 | . | TRBV2 | . | CASRKTENTEAFF
TRBJ1-1 | TRBD1 | TRBV7-2 | . | CASSYWDRGRAAEAFF
TRBJ2-7 | . | TRBV27 | few | CASSWQGRAYEQYF
TRBJ1-2 | . | TRBV5-6 | . | CASIPRAGEGYTF
TRBJ2-6 | . | TRBV5-1 | . | CASSLASSVSGANVLTF
TRBJ2-4 | TRBD1 | TRBV6-6 | . | CASSMTGGRIIQYF
TRBJ1-5 | TRBD1 | TRBV30 | few | CACGTALRQPQHF
TRBJ2-6 | . | TRBV27 | . | CATQKRDRSGANVLTF
TRBJ2-7 | TRBD1 | TRBV5-1 | . | CASSLGQGPYEQYF
TRBJ2-5 | TRBD2 | TRBV5-1 | . | CASSGGGEETQYF